Shown below are 9 T cell receptor beta chains from a single sample sequenced in a study of T cells after yellow fever vaccination. A single record per CDR3 protein comes from TCRdb applying MiXCR to the 5' RACE reads. The table includes just under 600,000 distinct CDR3 sequences, less than 15% detected once. The specimen was PBMCs, collected on the day of the yellow fever booster vaccination. These receptors came from a man aged 25-40 years who received the YFV17D yellow fever vaccine.

The gene calls are TRBV7-2 and TRBJ1-5; no firm D call. Trimming removed 2 bases at V and 7 bases at J, with 12 bases between. The CDR3 totals 14 residues. Germline V gene sequence: CDR1 SGHTA, CDR2 FQGNSA. CDR3 region: CASSLRADLQPQHF. The CDR3 region has the DNA TGTGCCAGCAGCTTACGGGCAGATCTCCAGCCCCAGCATTTT.

Only a few counts were recorded for this clonotype. The chain has TRBV29-1 and TRBJ2-2; D is ambiguous. The CDR3 contains 13 residues. The germline V gene encodes CDR1 SQVTM and CDR2 ANQGSEA. V lost 5 bases, J lost 0 bases, and 7 bases lay in between. For the CDR3, the DNA is TGCAGCGTTATTGTCGCGAACACCGGGGAGCTGTTTTTT. Its protein product is CSVIVANTGELFF.

The V gene is TRBV28, the J gene TRBJ2-1, with 7 bases identical to TRBD2. The CDR3 runs to 18 residues. The germline V gene encodes CDR1 MDHEN and CDR2 SYDVKM. The J segment lost 9 bases and the V segment lost 7 bases, leaving 24 bases of the junction unmatched. The CDR3 nucleotides read TGTGCCAGCAAACCCGGTGCGGGGAGGGCCCTGGTCGACAGTGAGCAGTTCTTC. This sequence encodes CASKPGAGRALVDSEQFF.

The genes are TRBV19 and TRBJ2-4; TRBD2 matches at 10 bases. This CDR3 spans 16 amino acids. Germline V gives CDR1 LNHDA, CDR2 SQIVND (reference sequence). V shed 7 bases, J shed 0 bases, and the junction held 6 bases outside the gene matches. CDR3 bases: TGTGCCAGTAAGGTAGGACTAGCGGTAGCCAAAAACATTCAGTACTTC. As protein: CASKVGLAVAKNIQYF.

This clonotype was picked up a small number of times. This rearrangement joins TRBV7-9 to TRBJ1-2; no clear D gene. V was pared by 9 bases and J by 4 bases, with 12 bases between. The CDR3 loop spans 12 amino acids. The germline gives CDR1 SEHNR, CDR2 FQNEAQ (reference sequence). The CDR3 sequence is CASNRRPYGYTF. In DNA form, the CDR3 reads TGTGCCAGTAACAGAAGGCCCTATGGCTACACCTTC.

The chain combines TRBV29-1 with TRBJ1-3; D is perhaps TRBD1 (5 bases). Germline CDR1 SQVTM, CDR2 ANQGSEA. The CDR3 is made up of 11 amino acids. CDR3 sequence: CTATLRGTIYF. The CDR3 DNA reads TGCACCGCTACTCTTAGGGGCACCATATATTTT. The full variable domain, in which reference TRBV29-1 and TRBJ1-3 provide the parts outside the CDR3, is SAVISQKPSRDICQRGTSLTIQCQVDSQVTMMFWYRQQPGQSLTLIATANQGSEATYESGFVIDKFPISRPNLTFSTLTVSNMSPEDSSIYLCTATLRGTIYFGEGSWLTVV.

This chain connects TRBV9 to TRBJ2-2; TRBD1 matches at 8 bases. With 3 bases clipped from V and 5 bases from J, the junction kept 9 bases outside the gene matches. This CDR3 comprises 16 residues. CDR1 is SGDLS, CDR2 YYNGEE, per germline. The CDR3 sequence: CASSDGQGRGTGELFF. Written as DNA, the CDR3 is TGTGCCAGCAGCGATGGACAGGGACGGGGAACCGGGGAGCTGTTTTTT.

The chain employs TRBV11-2 and TRBJ2-7; no clear D gene. CDR1 SGHAT and CDR2 FQNNGV come from the germline V gene. There are 14 residues in the CDR3. The V gene lost 5 bases and the J gene lost 3 bases, with 14 bases spanning the gap. CDR3 DNA sequence: TGTGCCAGCAGCCTCGACCAAGTTCTCTACGAGCAGTACTTC. Residues: CASSLDQVLYEQYF.

This rearrangement joins TRBV6-2 or TRBV6-3 to TRBJ2-7; D not resolved. The germline V and J ends were trimmed by 5 bases and 3 bases, with 17 bases remaining between them. This CDR3 spans 15 amino acids. Germline V lookup: CDR1 MNHEY, CDR2 SVGEGT. The CDR3 coding sequence is TGTGCCAGCAGTCTTACTCCCGTTTCCCACTACGAGCAGTACTTC. Its translation: CASSLTPVSHYEQYF.